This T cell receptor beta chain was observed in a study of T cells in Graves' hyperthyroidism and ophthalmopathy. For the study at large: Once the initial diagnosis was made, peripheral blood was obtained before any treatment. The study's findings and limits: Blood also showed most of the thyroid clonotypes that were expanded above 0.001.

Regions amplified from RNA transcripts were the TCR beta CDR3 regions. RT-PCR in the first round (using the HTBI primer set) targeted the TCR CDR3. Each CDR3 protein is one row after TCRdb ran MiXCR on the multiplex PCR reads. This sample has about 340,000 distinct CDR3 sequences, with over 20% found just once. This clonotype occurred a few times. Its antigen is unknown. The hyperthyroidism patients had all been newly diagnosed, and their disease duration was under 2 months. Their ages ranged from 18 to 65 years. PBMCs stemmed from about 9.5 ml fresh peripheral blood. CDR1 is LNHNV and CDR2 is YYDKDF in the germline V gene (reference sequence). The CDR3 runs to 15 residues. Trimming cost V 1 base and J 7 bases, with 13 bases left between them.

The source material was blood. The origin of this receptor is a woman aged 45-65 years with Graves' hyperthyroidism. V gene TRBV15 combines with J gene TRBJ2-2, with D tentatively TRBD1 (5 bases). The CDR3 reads CATSRGAGKDGELFF. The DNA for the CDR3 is TGTGCCACCAGCAGAGGTGCAGGGAAGGACGGGGAGCTGTTTTTT.